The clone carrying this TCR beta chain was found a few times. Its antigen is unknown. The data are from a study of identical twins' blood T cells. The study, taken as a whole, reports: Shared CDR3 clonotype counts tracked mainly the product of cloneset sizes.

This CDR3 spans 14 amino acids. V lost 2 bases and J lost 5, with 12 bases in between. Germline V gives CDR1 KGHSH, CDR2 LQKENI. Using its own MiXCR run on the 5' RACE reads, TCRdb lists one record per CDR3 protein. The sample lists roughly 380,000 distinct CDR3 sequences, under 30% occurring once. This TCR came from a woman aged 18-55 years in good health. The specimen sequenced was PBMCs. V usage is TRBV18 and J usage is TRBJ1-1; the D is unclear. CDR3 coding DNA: TGTGCCAGCTCACCAAACTCCGACGGGACTGAAGCTTTCTTT. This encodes CASSPNSDGTEAFF.